A single sample gave rise to the 26 T cell receptor beta chains below, sequenced in a study of T cells in Graves' hyperthyroidism and ophthalmopathy. Amplification targeted TCR beta CDR3 regions from RNA transcripts. A set of HTBI primers served as the primers for a first-round RT-PCR of the TCR CDR3. TCRdb reprocessed the multiplex PCR reads via MiXCR and lists one record per CDR3 protein. The sample has under 350,000 distinct CDR3 sequences; 21% are singletons. Sequenced material: blood. These receptors were taken from a woman in her forties or fifties with Graves' hyperthyroidism.

This clonotype was found many times. This sequence joins TRBV5-1 and TRBJ2-6; D is unclear. Per the germline V gene, CDR1 is SGHRS and CDR2 is YFSETQ. This CDR3 spans 15 amino acids. The V end lost 4 bases, the J end lost 0 bases, and 8 bases lay between the germline ends. The CDR3 DNA reads as TGCGCCAGCAGCCCTGAAAGCTCTGGGGCCAACGTCCTGACTTTC. It codes for CASSPESSGANVLTF.

This clonotype has a handful of counts. The chain couples TRBV14 to TRBJ2-2; a possible D gene is TRBD1 (6 bases). CDR3 length: 17 residues. The V end was cut by 0 bases, the J end by 4 bases, with 15 bases between. CDR1 is SGHDN, CDR2 FVKESK, per germline. The CDR3 sequence: CASSQDQGLEGTGELFF. CDR3 DNA sequence: TGTGCCAGCAGCCAAGACCAGGGGCTAGAGGGCACCGGGGAGCTGTTTTTT.

This clonotype was counted only a few times. The V and J genes are TRBV20-1 and TRBJ2-7; D not certain. Germline lookup yields CDR1 DFQATT and CDR2 SNEGSKA (reference sequence). V lost 7 bases and J 0 bases, leaving 13 bases between the germline ends. CDR3 length: 13 residues. In DNA, the CDR3 is TGCAGTGGATATAACCCGAGCTCCTACGAGCAGTACTTC. Its translation is CSGYNPSSYEQYF.

V is TRBV3-1 and J is TRBJ1-6; the D gene is possibly TRBD1 (6 bases). Between the trimmed V and J ends, which lost 6 bases and 12 bases, there was a span of 9 bases. CDR1 and CDR2 (germline): LGHDT, YNNKEL (reference sequence). CDR3 length: 11 amino acids. The CDR3 DNA sequence: TGTGCCAGCAGACAGGGTGGACCCCTCCACTTT. Its protein product is CASRQGGPLHF.

This chain links TRBV9 with TRBJ1-2; TRBD1 might be the D (5 bases). CDR1 and CDR2 (germline): SGDLS, YYNGEE. Trimming left V 3 bases short and J 3 bases short, with 9 bases between. The CDR3 is 13 amino acids. DNA of the CDR3: TGTGCCAGCAGCGCCGACAGAGACTATGGCTACACCTTC. This translates into CASSADRDYGYTF.

This chain links TRBV27 with TRBJ2-1; 15 bases map to TRBD2. This CDR3 spans 19 amino acids. Germline lookup yields CDR1 MNHEY and CDR2 SMNVEV (reference sequence). Trimming took 5 bases from V and 1 from J; bases not matched to a gene: 9. Here the CDR3 reads CASSPRGLAGGGSYNEQFF. The CDR3 nucleotides read TGTGCCAGCAGTCCGCGGGGACTAGCGGGAGGTGGGTCCTACAATGAGCAGTTCTTC.

There are many counts of this clonotype. The chain employs TRBV12-3 or TRBV12-4 and TRBJ1-6, with D perhaps TRBD1 (6 bases). V lost 6 bases to trimming and J lost 4 bases, with 13 bases between them. The CDR3 is 15 residues long. CDR3 sequence reads: CASSAGTQYNSPLHF. The CDR3 nucleotides are TGTGCCAGCAGCGCCGGGACACAGTATAATTCACCCCTCCACTTT.

The V call is TRBV5-6, the J call TRBJ2-5; D call uncertain. Germline V CDR1 and CDR2: SGHDT, YYEEEE. The V gene lost 1 base and the J gene lost 1 base, with 11 bases spanning the gap. The CDR3 totals 15 residues. In DNA form, the CDR3 reads TGTGCCAGCAGCTTGCGCGGACGCCTCCAAGAGACCCAGTACTTC. Protein sequence: CASSLRGRLQETQYF.

This clonotype was seen ten or more times. The chain joins TRBV7-3 to TRBJ2-3, with 10 bases fitting TRBD2. Unmatched junction bases numbered 8, after V lost 1 base and J lost 1 base. The CDR3 has 18 residues. CDR1 SGHTA and CDR2 FQGTGA come from the germline V gene. The CDR3 bases are TGTGCCAGCAGCTTAAGCCCCTCCCTAGCGGGAGGCACAGATACGCAGTATTTT. Translation: CASSLSPSLAGGTDTQYF.

This CDR3 reads CASSLLGGGPYEQYF. The DNA for the CDR3 is TGTGCCAGCAGTTTATTGGGGGGAGGGCCCTACGAGCAGTACTTC. The chain recombines TRBV28 with TRBJ2-7; 7 bases are a match to TRBD2. Trimming removed 1 base from V and 2 bases from J; junction bases left unmatched: 5. Germline-derived CDR1 and CDR2 are MDHEN and SYDVKM. There are 15 residues in the CDR3.

There are many counts of this clonotype. The chain uses TRBV7-9 and TRBJ1-1; 10 positions match TRBD1. The germline CDR1 and CDR2 sequences are SEHNR and FQNEAQ (reference sequence). This CDR3 is 17 amino acids long. V lost 5 bases, J lost 4 bases, and 13 bases stayed unmatched. The CDR3 here is CASSLLDRGRMGTEAFF. CDR3 sequence (DNA): TGTGCCAGCAGCCTACTCGACAGGGGGCGGATGGGCACTGAAGCTTTCTTT.

This clonotype was seen ten or more times. This sequence joins TRBV10-1 and TRBJ1-1; D is undetermined. The CDR3 runs 15 residues. The V and J ends lost 0 bases and 10 bases respectively, with 18 bases between them. Germline V gene data show CDR1 as WNHNN and CDR2 as SYGVQD (reference sequence). In DNA form, the CDR3 reads TGCGCCAGCAGTGAGTCTAGGAGGGAATTCTCCTCAGCTTTCTTT. Amino acid sequence: CASSESRREFSSAFF.

This clonotype was seen only a few times. As DNA, the CDR3 is TGTGCCAGCACCAGGGGAGGGGCGTATTACAATGAGCAGTTCTTC. This codes for CASTRGGAYYNEQFF. This sequence joins TRBV7-9 and TRBJ2-1; the D gene is possibly TRBD2 (7 bases). The CDR3 extends over 15 amino acids. V lost 7 bases, J lost 4 bases, and 17 bases lay in between. The germline V gene has CDR1 SEHNR and CDR2 FQNEAQ (reference sequence).

This clonotype has a handful of counts. V and J are TRBV19 and TRBJ2-1, with TRBD2 identical over 9 bases. The CDR3 sequence is 15 residues long. Looked up from germline, CDR1 is LNHDA and CDR2 is SQIVND (reference sequence). J was trimmed by 7 bases and V by 7 bases; bases with no gene match: 11. The CDR3 reads CASTQSGLAGNEQFF. The CDR3 DNA follows: TGTGCCAGTACCCAATCGGGACTAGCTGGAAATGAGCAGTTCTTC. Supplemented by reference TRBV19 and TRBJ2-1, the full variable domain reads DGGITQSPKYLFRKEGQNVTLSCEQNLNHDAMYWYRQDPGQGLRLIYYSQIVNDFQKGDIAEGYSVSREKKESFPLTVTSAQKNPTAFYLCASTQSGLAGNEQFFGPGTRLTVL.

This clonotype showed up many times. The rearrangement uses TRBV28 and TRBJ1-3; D ambiguous. Trimming stripped 3 bases from V and 0 bases from J, with 9 bases between. This CDR3 has 15 residues. CDR1 is MDHEN and CDR2 is SYDVKM in the germline V gene. The CDR3 region is CASSLSMSSGNTIYF. The CDR3 bases are TGTGCCAGCAGTTTGAGCATGAGCTCTGGAAACACCATATATTTT.

This clonotype was recorded at least ten times. V and J are TRBV20-1 and TRBJ2-2, with 7 bases aligning to TRBD1. Germline V CDR1 and CDR2: DFQATT, SNEGSKA (reference sequence). CDR3 length: 14 amino acids. V was clipped by 6 bases and J by 0 bases; unmatched bases: 4. CDR3 nucleotide sequence: TGCAGTGCGCCGGGACAGACGAACACCGGGGAGCTGTTTTTT. This encodes CSAPGQTNTGELFF.

The chain employs TRBV14 and TRBJ1-6; no definite D call. CDR1 is SGHDN, CDR2 FVKESK, per germline. The CDR3 spans 15 residues. V dropped 1 base and J dropped 6 bases, with 10 bases sitting between them. CDR3 coding DNA: TGTGCCAGCAGCCAAGCAACAGTCACTAATTCACCCCTCCACTTT. Translation gives CASSQATVTNSPLHF.

The chain carries TRBV4-1 and TRBJ1-2; no firm D call. The germline V gene encodes CDR1 MGHRA and CDR2 YSYEKL. This CDR3 is 16 amino acids long. V was cut by 3 bases and J by 1 base, with 15 bases left in between. The DNA of the CDR3 is TGCGCCAGCAGCCAGAACCCGGGAGAATATAACTATGGCTACACCTTC. It specifies CASSQNPGEYNYGYTF.

In this sample, this clonotype turned up a few times. Written as DNA, the CDR3 is TGTGCCAGCAGCGCGGGCGGTTCCCAGTACTTC. Amino acid sequence: CASSAGGSQYF. The chain carries TRBV3-1 and TRBJ2-5, with D perhaps matching TRBD2 (5 bases). Germline CDR1 reads LGHDT; CDR2 reads YNNKEL (reference sequence). V dropped 5 bases and J dropped 9 bases, with 10 bases sitting between them. The CDR3 length is 11 residues.

The CDR3 loop reads CSASVTGTGPQHF. DNA for the CDR3: TGCAGTGCTAGTGTGACCGGGACAGGGCCCCAGCATTTT. The gene calls are TRBV20-1 and TRBJ1-5; 8 nucleotides line up with TRBD1. With V trimmed by 3 bases and J by 9 bases, 7 bases remained unmatched. The CDR3 covers 13 residues. Germline V gene sequence: CDR1 DFQATT, CDR2 SNEGSKA (reference sequence).

This clonotype showed up just a few times. V is TRBV20-1 and J is TRBJ1-2, with D perhaps matching TRBD1 (5 bases). The CDR3 is 12 residues long. CDR1 and CDR2 (germline): DFQATT, SNEGSKA (reference sequence). Trimming removed 3 bases at V and 3 bases at J, with 8 bases between. The CDR3 reads CSASSRDYGYTF. The CDR3 DNA is TGCAGTGCTAGTAGCAGGGACTATGGCTACACCTTC.

This clonotype has only a few counts. The chain couples TRBV20-1 to TRBJ1-2, with D unresolved. Deletions cut 6 bases from V and 8 bases from J, with 10 bases between. The germline gives CDR1 DFQATT, CDR2 SNEGSKA (reference sequence). The CDR3 totals 10 residues. CDR3 residues: CSAIGNGYTF. CDR3 coding DNA: TGCAGTGCCATAGGGAACGGCTACACCTTC.

This sequence joins TRBV7-8 and TRBJ2-7; D is possibly TRBD1 (5 bases). Trimming shortened V by 3 bases and J by 0 bases, and 6 bases separated the two germline ends. This CDR3 has 13 amino acids. CDR1 and CDR2 (germline): SGHVS, FQNEAQ. The CDR3 protein is CASSFRVSYEQYF. The CDR3 nucleotides are TGTGCCAGCAGCTTCAGGGTCTCCTACGAGCAGTACTTC.

This clonotype occurred many times. J is TRBJ2-3 and V is TRBV14; 8 nucleotides line up with TRBD1. Trimming removed 4 bases from V and 2 bases from J; junction bases left unmatched: 5. Looked up from germline, CDR1 is SGHDN and CDR2 is FVKESK. The length of the CDR3 is 15 residues. The CDR3 bases are TGTGCCAGCAGCCGCGGACAGGGATTCACAGATACGCAGTATTTT. It codes for CASSRGQGFTDTQYF.

The chain couples TRBV10-3 to TRBJ1-5; no clear D gene. The CDR3 is 13 residues long. Germline V lookup: CDR1 ENHRY, CDR2 SYGVKD. V lost 3 bases and J 5 bases, leaving 8 bases between the germline ends. The CDR3 DNA reads TGTGCCATCAGTGACAGTCAGTATCAGCCCCAGCATTTT. Protein: CAISDSQYQPQHF.

This clonotype came up many times. The chain combines TRBV3-1 with TRBJ1-2; unclear D gene. There are 11 residues in the CDR3. The germline V and J ends were trimmed by 3 bases and 8 bases, with 7 bases remaining between them. The germline V gene has CDR1 LGHDT and CDR2 YNNKEL (reference sequence). The CDR3 nucleotides read TGTGCCAGCAGCCATATGGGAGGCTACACCTTC. Amino acid sequence: CASSHMGGYTF.